Listed below are T cell receptor beta chains from one sample, sequenced in a study of CD8 T cells in Susac syndrome. TCRdb processed the immunoSEQ multiplex PCR reads anew with MiXCR; each CDR3 protein has one entry. The data contain 180,000 or so distinct CDR3 sequences, roughly 96% of them singletons. Sequenced sample: CD4+ T cells from PBMCs. These receptors were collected from a human donor with multiple sclerosis. The CDR3 runs from the conserved cysteine through the conserved F or W. Fields, in order: J gene, clone size, D gene, V gene, CDR3 protein, CDR3 DNA. The D gene is left open where the match is weak. Expanded clones are given a class, and other clones once, few, many or no size at all.

>TRBJ2-1|-|-|TRBV30
CAWTSGQLLGEQFF
TGTGCCTGGACCAGCGGACAGCTCCTCGGTGAGCAGTTCTTC
>TRBJ1-2|-|-|TRBV30
CAWSVQAGRNYGYTF
TGTGCCTGGAGTGTGCAGGCAGGCCGTAACTATGGCTACACCTTC
>TRBJ2-1|-|TRBD1|TRBV3-1
CASSRDRGYNEQFF
TGTGCCAGCAGTCGAGACAGGGGCTACAATGAGCAGTTCTTC
>TRBJ2-7|-|TRBD1|TRBV10-3
CAISTGTGIGYEQYF
TGTGCCATTTCCACCGGGACAGGGATCGGCTACGAGCAGTACTTC
>TRBJ2-7|-|TRBD1|TRBV9
CASSTGQGNYEQYF
TGTGCCAGCAGCACTGGACAGGGGAACTACGAGCAGTACTTC
>TRBJ2-3|-|-|TRBV24-1
CATSESPVSTDTQYF
TGTGCCACCAGTGAATCCCCCGTTAGCACAGATACGCAGTATTTT
>TRBJ1-2|-|-|TRBV20-1
CSAAEGNYGYTF
TGCAGTGCGGCTGAGGGGAACTATGGCTACACCTTC
>TRBJ2-2|-|-|TRBV11-2
CASSPRAQNTGELFF
TGTGCCAGCAGTCCCCGGGCTCAAAACACCGGGGAGCTGTTTTTT
>TRBJ2-5|once|-|TRBV9
CASSVGGSVQETQYF
TGTGCCAGCAGCGTAGGGGGTAGCGTCCAAGAGACCCAGTACTTC
>TRBJ1-2|once|-|TRBV5-6
CASSLMGVHGYTF
TGTGCCAGCAGCTTGATGGGGGTACATGGCTACACCTTC
>TRBJ2-7|-|-|TRBV9
CASSVGPGNEQYF
TGTGCCAGCAGCGTAGGTCCGGGGAACGAGCAGTACTTC
>TRBJ2-1|-|TRBD2|TRBV18
CASSPPTSGGNEQFF
TGTGCCAGCTCACCCCCGACTAGCGGGGGCAATGAGCAGTTCTTC
>TRBJ1-2|-|-|TRBV5-1
CASSLSGVGGYTF
TGCGCCAGCAGCTTGTCAGGGGTTGGCGGCTACACCTTC
>TRBJ2-7|-|TRBD1|TRBV6-2/TRBV6-3
CASSYSDRVYEQYF
TGTGCCAGCAGTTACTCGGACAGGGTCTACGAGCAGTACTTC
>TRBJ1-1|-|-|TRBV3-1
CASSRENWNTEAFF
TGTGCCAGCAGCCGAGAGAACTGGAACACTGAAGCTTTCTTT
>TRBJ1-5|-|-|TRBV12-3/TRBV12-4
CASSPTDSNQPQHF
TGTGCCAGCAGCCCCACCGATAGCAATCAGCCCCAGCATTTT
>TRBJ2-7|-|TRBD1|TRBV11-3
CASSLEGTGPHEQYF
TGTGCCAGCAGCTTAGAGGGGACAGGGCCCCACGAGCAGTACTTC
>TRBJ2-3|-|-|TRBV30
CAWTGTDTQYF
TGTGCCTGGACGGGTACAGATACGCAGTATTTT
>TRBJ2-3|-|-|TRBV6-5
CASKTPGDSDTQYF
TGTGCCAGCAAGACACCTGGGGATTCAGATACGCAGTATTTT
>TRBJ1-2|-|-|TRBV7-9
CASSLGDSGNGYTF
TGTGCCAGCAGCTTAGGGGACTCCGGCAACGGCTACACCTTC
>TRBJ2-7|-|-|TRBV2
CASMSVEQYF
TGTGCCAGCATGAGCGTCGAGCAGTACTTC
>TRBJ2-7|-|-|TRBV27
CASSRDTYEQYF
TGTGCCAGCAGTAGGGATACCTACGAGCAGTACTTC
>TRBJ1-2|-|TRBD1|TRBV20-1
CSAGRQGVRGYTF
TGCAGTGCTGGAAGACAGGGCGTGCGTGGCTACACCTTC
>TRBJ2-7|-|TRBD1|TRBV12-3/TRBV12-4
CASSLNRGNYEQYF
TGTGCCAGCAGTTTGAACAGGGGGAATTACGAGCAGTACTTC
>TRBJ2-7|-|-|TRBV27
CASNRAGSSYEQYF
TGTGCCAGCAACCGTGCAGGGAGTTCCTACGAGCAGTACTTC
>TRBJ1-1|once|TRBD1|TRBV25-1
CASSANRGTHTEAFF
TGTGCCAGCAGTGCCAACAGGGGGACGCACACTGAAGCTTTCTTT
>TRBJ2-5|-|-|TRBV20-1
CSAIPYGETQYF
TGCAGTGCCATACCCTACGGGGAGACCCAGTACTTC
>TRBJ2-1|-|-|TRBV6-6
CASPLSDEQFF
TGTGCCAGCCCTTTGTCCGATGAGCAGTTCTTC
>TRBJ1-1|once|-|TRBV7-9
CASSSFTGNTEAFF
TGTGCCAGCAGCTCTTTCACGGGGAACACTGAAGCTTTCTTT
>TRBJ2-1|once|-|TRBV14
CASSQVVHSRYNEQFF
TGTGCCAGCAGCCAAGTAGTCCACAGCCGATACAATGAGCAGTTCTTC
>TRBJ2-2|-|-|TRBV9
CASSVGGGANTGELFF
TGTGCCAGCAGCGTAGGTGGCGGGGCGAACACCGGGGAGCTGTTTTTT
>TRBJ2-2|-|TRBD1|TRBV30
CAWIQGWTGELFF
TGTGCCTGGATACAGGGGTGGACCGGGGAGCTGTTTTTT
>TRBJ1-2|-|TRBD1|TRBV24-1
CATSDTDRGDYGYTF
TGTGCCACCAGTGATACCGACAGGGGAGACTATGGCTACACCTTC
>TRBJ2-1|-|-|TRBV29-1
CIVSGSLNEQFF
TGCATCGTTTCAGGTAGCTTGAATGAGCAGTTCTTC
>TRBJ2-1|-|TRBD2|TRBV4-1
CASSQVVAGVTNEQFF
TGCGCCAGCAGCCAAGTGGTAGCGGGGGTGACAAATGAGCAGTTCTTC
>TRBJ1-2|-|-|TRBV7-9
CASSRTPYGYTF
TGTGCCAGCAGTCGGACTCCCTATGGCTACACCTTC
>TRBJ1-2|-|TRBD1|TRBV7-9
CASSLWTGYGYTF
TGTGCCAGCAGCCTTTGGACAGGCTATGGCTACACCTTC
>TRBJ2-7|-|-|TRBV19
CASTMQGTRGEQYF
TGTGCCAGTACGATGCAGGGCACCCGAGGCGAGCAGTACTTC
>TRBJ1-1|-|-|TRBV4-2
CASSQDRAGRGTGTEAFF
TGTGCCAGCAGCCAAGACAGGGCGGGTAGGGGTACGGGCACTGAAGCTTTCTTT
>TRBJ2-7|-|-|TRBV12-3/TRBV12-4
CASSFNFAGEQYF
TGTGCCAGCAGCTTCAATTTCGCCGGCGAGCAGTACTTC
>TRBJ2-7|once|TRBD2|TRBV30
CAWCGSSGREQYF
TGTGCCTGGTGTGGCTCTAGCGGGAGAGAGCAGTACTTC
>TRBJ2-3|-|-|TRBV20-1
CSAQSRVANTQYF
TGCAGTGCTCAGTCCCGCGTAGCAAATACGCAGTATTTT
>TRBJ2-1|-|TRBD1|TRBV9
CASSVGGQGRVEQFF
TGTGCCAGCAGCGTAGGGGGACAGGGGAGGGTTGAGCAGTTCTTC
>TRBJ2-7|-|TRBD2|TRBV20-1
CSARDVASGPSYEQYF
TGCAGTGCTAGAGATGTAGCTAGCGGGCCCTCCTACGAGCAGTACTTC
>TRBJ1-5|-|-|TRBV30
CAWSVDSRNQPQHF
TGTGCCTGGAGTGTTGACAGTCGCAATCAGCCCCAGCATTTT
>TRBJ2-7|-|-|TRBV12-5
CASGPPEGEQYF
TGTGCTAGTGGTCCCCCAGAGGGCGAGCAGTACTTC
>TRBJ2-3|-|TRBD1|TRBV27
CASSLGQPRRGTDTQYF
TGTGCCAGCAGTTTGGGACAGCCCCGACGTGGCACAGATACGCAGTATTTT
>TRBJ2-1|-|-|TRBV19
CASSMRSGTYNEQFF
TGTGCCAGTAGTATGAGGTCAGGGACCTACAATGAGCAGTTCTTC
>TRBJ2-7|-|-|TRBV7-9
CATTGETHEQYF
TGTGCCACTACCGGGGAGACCCACGAGCAGTACTTC
>TRBJ2-3|-|TRBD1|TRBV29-1
CSARDRGHADTQYF
TGCAGCGCCCGGGACAGGGGGCACGCAGATACGCAGTATTTT
>TRBJ2-2|-|TRBD2|TRBV4-2
CASSQEVVAGDTGELFF
TGTGCCAGCAGCCAAGAGGTGGTAGCGGGAGACACCGGGGAGCTGTTTTTT